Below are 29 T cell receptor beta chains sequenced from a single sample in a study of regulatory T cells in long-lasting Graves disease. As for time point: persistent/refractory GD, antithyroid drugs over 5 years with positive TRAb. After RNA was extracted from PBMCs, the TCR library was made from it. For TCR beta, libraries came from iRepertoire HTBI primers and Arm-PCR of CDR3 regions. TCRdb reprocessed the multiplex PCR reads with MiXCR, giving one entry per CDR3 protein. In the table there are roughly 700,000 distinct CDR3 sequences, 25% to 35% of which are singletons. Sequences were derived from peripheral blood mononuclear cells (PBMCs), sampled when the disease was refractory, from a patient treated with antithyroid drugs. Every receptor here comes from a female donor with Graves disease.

In nucleotides, the CDR3 is TGTGCCAGCAGTTACACCAGGGGGCTCACTGAAGCTTTCTTT. Its translation: CASSYTRGLTEAFF. The rearrangement uses TRBV6-5 and TRBJ1-1; 8 bases align to TRBD1. There are 14 residues in the CDR3. The germline CDR1 and CDR2 sequences are MNHEY and SVGAGI. With V trimmed by 2 bases and J by 4 bases, 3 bases remained unmatched.

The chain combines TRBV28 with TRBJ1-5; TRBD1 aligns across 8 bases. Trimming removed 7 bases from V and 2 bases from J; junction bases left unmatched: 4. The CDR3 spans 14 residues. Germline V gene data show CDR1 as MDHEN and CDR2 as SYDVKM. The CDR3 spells CASTLQGGNQPQHF. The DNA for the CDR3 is TGTGCCAGCACCCTACAGGGGGGCAATCAGCCCCAGCATTTT.

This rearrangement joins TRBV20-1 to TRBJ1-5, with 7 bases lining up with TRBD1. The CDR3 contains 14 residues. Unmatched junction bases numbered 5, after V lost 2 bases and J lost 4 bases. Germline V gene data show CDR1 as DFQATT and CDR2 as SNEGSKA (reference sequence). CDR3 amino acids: CSARWGQLNQPQHF. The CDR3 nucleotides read TGCAGTGCTAGATGGGGACAGCTTAATCAGCCCCAGCATTTT.

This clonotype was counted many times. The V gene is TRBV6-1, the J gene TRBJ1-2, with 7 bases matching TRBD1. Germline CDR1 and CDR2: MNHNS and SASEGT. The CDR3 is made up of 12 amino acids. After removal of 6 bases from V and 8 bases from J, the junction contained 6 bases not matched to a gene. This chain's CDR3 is CASRNRGEGYTF. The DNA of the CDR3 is TGTGCCAGCAGGAACAGGGGAGAGGGCTACACCTTC.

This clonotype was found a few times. CDR3 sequence (DNA): TGTGCCAGCAGTGGGAGTTTTGGACGGGGGGTTCGGGTTACGGGGGATTTTGAGTACACTGAAGCTTTCTTT. The encoded protein is CASSGSFGRGVRVTGDFEYTEAFF. J is TRBJ1-1 and V is TRBV25-1; D is possibly TRBD1 (5 bases). Trimming stripped 4 bases from V and 3 bases from J, with 42 bases between. The CDR3 covers 24 residues. CDR1 is MGHDK and CDR2 is SYGVNS in the germline V gene.

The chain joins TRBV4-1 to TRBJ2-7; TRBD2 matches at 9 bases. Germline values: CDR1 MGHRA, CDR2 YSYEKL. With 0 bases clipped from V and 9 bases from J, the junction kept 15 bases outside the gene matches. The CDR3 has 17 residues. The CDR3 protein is CASSQDGTSSFVGRQYF. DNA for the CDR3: TGCGCCAGCAGCCAAGATGGGACTAGCTCTTTTGTCGGTCGGCAGTACTTC.

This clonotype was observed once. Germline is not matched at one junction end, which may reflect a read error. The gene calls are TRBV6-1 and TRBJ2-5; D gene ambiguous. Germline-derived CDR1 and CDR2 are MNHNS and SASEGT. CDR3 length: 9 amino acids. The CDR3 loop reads CASGESQYF. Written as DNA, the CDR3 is TGTGCCAGCGGAGAGTCCCAGTACTTC.

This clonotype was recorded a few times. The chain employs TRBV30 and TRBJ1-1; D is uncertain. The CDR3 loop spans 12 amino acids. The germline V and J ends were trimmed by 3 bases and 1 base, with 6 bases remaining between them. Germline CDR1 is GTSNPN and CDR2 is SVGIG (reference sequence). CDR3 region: CAWRKGNTEAFF. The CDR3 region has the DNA TGTGCCTGGAGAAAAGGGAACACTGAAGCTTTCTTT.

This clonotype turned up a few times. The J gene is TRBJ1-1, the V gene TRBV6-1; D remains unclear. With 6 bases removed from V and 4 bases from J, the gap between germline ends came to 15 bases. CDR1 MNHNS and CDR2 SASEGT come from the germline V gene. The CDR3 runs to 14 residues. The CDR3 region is CASSSSRWGTEAFF. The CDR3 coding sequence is TGTGCCAGCAGCTCTTCCCGATGGGGCACTGAAGCTTTCTTT.

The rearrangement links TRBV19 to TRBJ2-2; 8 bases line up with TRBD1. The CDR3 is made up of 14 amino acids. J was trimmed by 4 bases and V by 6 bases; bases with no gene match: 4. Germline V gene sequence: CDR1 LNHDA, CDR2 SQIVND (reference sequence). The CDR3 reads CASRPGQVTGELFF. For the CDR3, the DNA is TGTGCCAGTAGACCGGGACAGGTCACCGGGGAGCTGTTTTTT.

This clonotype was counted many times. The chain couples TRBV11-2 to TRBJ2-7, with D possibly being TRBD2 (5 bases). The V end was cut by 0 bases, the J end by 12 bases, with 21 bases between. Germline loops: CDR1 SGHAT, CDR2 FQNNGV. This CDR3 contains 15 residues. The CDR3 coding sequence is TGTGCCAGCAGCTTAGAGGCGGTGCGGAGCGGATGGGGGTACTTC. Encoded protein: CASSLEAVRSGWGYF.

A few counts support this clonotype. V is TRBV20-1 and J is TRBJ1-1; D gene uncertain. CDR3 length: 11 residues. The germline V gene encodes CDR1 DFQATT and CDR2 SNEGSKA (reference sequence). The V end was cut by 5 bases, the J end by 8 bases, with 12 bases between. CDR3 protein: CSAQDPREAFF. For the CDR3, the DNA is TGCAGTGCTCAAGACCCTCGGGAAGCTTTCTTT.

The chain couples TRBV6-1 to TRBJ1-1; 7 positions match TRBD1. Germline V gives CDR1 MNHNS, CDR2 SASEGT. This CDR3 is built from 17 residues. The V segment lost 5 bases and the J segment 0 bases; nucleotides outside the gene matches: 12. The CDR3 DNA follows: TGTGCCAGCAGTCGGGGGGGACAGAGGACCTTGAACACTGAAGCTTTCTTT. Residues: CASSRGGQRTLNTEAFF.

CDR3 sequence reads: CASSLSWGATYNSPLHF. The CDR3 DNA reads as TGTGCCAGCAGTTTATCATGGGGGGCCACCTATAATTCACCCCTCCACTTT. The V gene is TRBV27, the J gene TRBJ1-6; the D gene is possibly TRBD1 (6 bases). V was cut by 0 bases and J by 2 bases, with 11 bases left in between. Germline CDR1 is MNHEY and CDR2 is SMNVEV (reference sequence). CDR3 length equals 17 residues.

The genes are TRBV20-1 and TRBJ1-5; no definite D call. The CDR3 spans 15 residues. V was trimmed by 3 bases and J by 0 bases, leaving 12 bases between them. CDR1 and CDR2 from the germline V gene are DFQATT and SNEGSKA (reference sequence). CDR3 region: CSASSLAPSNQPQHF. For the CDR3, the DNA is TGCAGTGCTAGCTCTTTGGCCCCTAGCAATCAGCCCCAGCATTTT.

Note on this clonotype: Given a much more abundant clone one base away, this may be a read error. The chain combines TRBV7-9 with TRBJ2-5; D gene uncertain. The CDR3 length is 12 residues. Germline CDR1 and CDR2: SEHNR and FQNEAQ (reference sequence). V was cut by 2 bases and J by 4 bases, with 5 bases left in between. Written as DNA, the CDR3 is TGTGCCAGCAGCTTATGGACAGAGACCCAGTACTTC. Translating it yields CASSLWTETQYF.

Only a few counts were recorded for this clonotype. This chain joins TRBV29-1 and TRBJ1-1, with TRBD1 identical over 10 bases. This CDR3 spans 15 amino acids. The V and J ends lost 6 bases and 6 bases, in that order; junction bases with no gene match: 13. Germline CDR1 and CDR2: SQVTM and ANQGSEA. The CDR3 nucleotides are TGCAGCGTAGTCCCGGGACAGGGGTTGGTGGCTGAAGCTTTCTTT. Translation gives CSVVPGQGLVAEAFF. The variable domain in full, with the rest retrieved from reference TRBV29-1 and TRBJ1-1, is SAVISQKPSRDICQRGTSLTIQCQVDSQVTMMFWYRQQPGQSLTLIATANQGSEATYESGFVIDKFPISRPNLTFSTLTVSNMSPEDSSIYLCSVVPGQGLVAEAFFGQGTRLTVV.

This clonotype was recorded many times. CDR3 DNA: TGCGCCAGCAGTGTCCTTGGAGGGACCCAGTACTTC. This sequence encodes CASSVLGGTQYF. The chain couples TRBV10-1 to TRBJ2-5; D may be TRBD2 (5 bases). Germline V gene sequence: CDR1 WNHNN, CDR2 SYGVQD (reference sequence). Trimming shortened V by 4 bases and J by 7 bases, and 10 bases separated the two germline ends. CDR3 length equals 12 residues.

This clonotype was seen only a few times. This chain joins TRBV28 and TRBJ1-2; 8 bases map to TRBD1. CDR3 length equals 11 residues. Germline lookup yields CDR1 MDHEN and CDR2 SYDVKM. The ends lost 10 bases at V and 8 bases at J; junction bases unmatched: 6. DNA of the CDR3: TGTGCCACCCAGACAGGGGAAGGCTACACCTTC. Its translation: CATQTGEGYTF.

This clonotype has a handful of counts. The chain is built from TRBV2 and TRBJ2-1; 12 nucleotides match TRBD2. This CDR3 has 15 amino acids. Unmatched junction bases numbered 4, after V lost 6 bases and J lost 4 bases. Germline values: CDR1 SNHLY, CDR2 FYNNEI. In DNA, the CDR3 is TGTGCCAGCAGGGGACTAGCGGGCAGATACAATGAGCAGTTCTTC. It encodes CASRGLAGRYNEQFF.

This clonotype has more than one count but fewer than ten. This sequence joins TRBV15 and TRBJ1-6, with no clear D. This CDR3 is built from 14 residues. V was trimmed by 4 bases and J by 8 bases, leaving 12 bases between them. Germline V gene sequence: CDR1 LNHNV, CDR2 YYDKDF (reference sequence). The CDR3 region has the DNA TGTGCCACCAGCACCGGGCGCGGGGATTCACCCCTCCACTTT. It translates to CATSTGRGDSPLHF. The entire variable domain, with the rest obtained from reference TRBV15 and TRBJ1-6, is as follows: DAMVIQNPRYQVTQFGKPVTLSCSQTLNHNVMYWYQQKSSQAPKLLFHYYDKDFNNEADTPDNFQSRRPNTSFCFLDIRSPGLGDTAMYLCATSTGRGDSPLHFGNGTRLTVT.

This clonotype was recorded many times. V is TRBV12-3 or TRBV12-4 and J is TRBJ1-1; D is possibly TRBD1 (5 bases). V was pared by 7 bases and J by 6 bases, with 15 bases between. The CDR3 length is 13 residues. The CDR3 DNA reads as TGTGCCAGCACCCCGAGCAGGGAGGCTGAAGCTTTCTTT. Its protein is CASTPSREAEAFF.

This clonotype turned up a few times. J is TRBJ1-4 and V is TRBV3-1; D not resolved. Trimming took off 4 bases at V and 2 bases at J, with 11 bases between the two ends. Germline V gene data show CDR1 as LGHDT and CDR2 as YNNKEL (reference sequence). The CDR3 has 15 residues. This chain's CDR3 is CASSPNRGTNEKLFF. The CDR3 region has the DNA TGTGCCAGCAGCCCTAACCGCGGGACTAATGAAAAACTGTTTTTT.

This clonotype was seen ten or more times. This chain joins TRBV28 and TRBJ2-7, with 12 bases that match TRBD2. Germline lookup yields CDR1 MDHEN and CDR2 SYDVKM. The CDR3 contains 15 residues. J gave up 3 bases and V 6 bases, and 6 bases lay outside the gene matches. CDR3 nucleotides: TGTGCCAGCAGCCCCTCTAGCGGGAGGGGCTACGAGCAGTACTTC. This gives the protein CASSPSSGRGYEQYF.

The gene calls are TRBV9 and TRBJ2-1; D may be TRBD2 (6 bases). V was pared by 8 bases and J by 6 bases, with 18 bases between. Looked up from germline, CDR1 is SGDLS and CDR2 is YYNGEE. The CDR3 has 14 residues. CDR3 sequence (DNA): TGTGCCAGTTCGCGGGACCCCGGGGGCAATGAGCAGTTCTTC. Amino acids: CASSRDPGGNEQFF.

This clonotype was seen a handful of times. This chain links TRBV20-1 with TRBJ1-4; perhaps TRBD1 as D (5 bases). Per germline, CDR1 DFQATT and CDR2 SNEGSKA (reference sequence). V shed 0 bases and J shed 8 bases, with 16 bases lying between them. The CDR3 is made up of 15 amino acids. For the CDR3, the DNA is TGCAGTGCTAGAGAAGGGGAGGGGCAGCGGGAAAAACTGTTTTTT. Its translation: CSAREGEGQREKLFF.

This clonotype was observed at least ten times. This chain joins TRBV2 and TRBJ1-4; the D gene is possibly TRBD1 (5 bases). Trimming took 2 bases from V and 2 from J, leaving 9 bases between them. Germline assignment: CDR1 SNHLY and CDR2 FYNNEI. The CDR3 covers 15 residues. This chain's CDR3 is CASSEQGDTNEKLFF. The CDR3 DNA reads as TGTGCCAGCAGTGAACAAGGGGACACTAATGAAAAACTGTTTTTT.

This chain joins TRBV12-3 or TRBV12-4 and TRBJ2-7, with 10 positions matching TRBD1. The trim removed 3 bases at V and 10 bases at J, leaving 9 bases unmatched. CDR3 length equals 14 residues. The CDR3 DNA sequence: TGTGCCAGCAGTTTCGTCCCGGGACAGGGGTTACAGTACTTC. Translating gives CASSFVPGQGLQYF.

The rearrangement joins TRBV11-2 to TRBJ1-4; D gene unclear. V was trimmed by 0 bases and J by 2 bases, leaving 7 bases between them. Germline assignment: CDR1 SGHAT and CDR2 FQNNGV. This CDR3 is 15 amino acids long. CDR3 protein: CASSLEEVTNEKLFF. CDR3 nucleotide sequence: TGTGCCAGCAGCTTAGAAGAGGTGACTAATGAAAAACTGTTTTTT.